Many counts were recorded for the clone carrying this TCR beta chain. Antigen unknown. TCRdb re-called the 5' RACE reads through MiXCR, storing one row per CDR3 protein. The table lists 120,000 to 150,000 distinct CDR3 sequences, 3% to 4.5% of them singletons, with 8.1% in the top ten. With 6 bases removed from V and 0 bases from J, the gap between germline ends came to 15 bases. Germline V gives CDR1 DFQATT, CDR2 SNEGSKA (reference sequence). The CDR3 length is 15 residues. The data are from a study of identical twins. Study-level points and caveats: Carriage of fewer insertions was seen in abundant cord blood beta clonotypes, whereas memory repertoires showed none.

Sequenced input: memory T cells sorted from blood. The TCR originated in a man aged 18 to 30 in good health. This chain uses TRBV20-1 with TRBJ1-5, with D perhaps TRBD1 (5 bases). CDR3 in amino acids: CSASGRRGSNQPQHF. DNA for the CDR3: TGCAGTGCCAGTGGGAGAAGGGGTAGCAATCAGCCCCAGCATTTT.